This T cell receptor (beta chain) was retrieved from a study of cytomegalovirus exposure and HLA in healthy donors. The donors gave bone marrow, and they were healthy. PCR primers comprised 60 Vbeta and 13 Jbeta primers. Per the authors' pipeline: In a later analysis, some 10 million of some 80 million unique beta chains occurred in at least two donors. Clones were read by immunoSEQ multiplex PCR, and TCRdb kept only the in-frame ones, dropping some. V and J calls and clone size come straight from that table; D and trimming were deduced from the DNA. This sample carries hundreds of thousands of clones, under 80% of them seen once, and the ten largest clones take under 3%. The CDR3 is 13 residues long. Trimming removed 2 bases from V and 9 bases from J, with 14 bases in between. Germline V gene lookup returns CDR1 LNHDA and CDR2 SQIVND (reference sequence).

The source of this sequence is a female donor in good health and CMV-seronegative. Sequencing was carried out using PBMCs. This chain uses TRBV19 with TRBJ2-7, with D possibly matching TRBD2 (6 bases). In DNA form, the CDR3 reads TGTGCCAGTAGTATACAGGCGGGGCGCGCGCAGTACTTC. This sequence encodes CASSIQAGRAQYF.